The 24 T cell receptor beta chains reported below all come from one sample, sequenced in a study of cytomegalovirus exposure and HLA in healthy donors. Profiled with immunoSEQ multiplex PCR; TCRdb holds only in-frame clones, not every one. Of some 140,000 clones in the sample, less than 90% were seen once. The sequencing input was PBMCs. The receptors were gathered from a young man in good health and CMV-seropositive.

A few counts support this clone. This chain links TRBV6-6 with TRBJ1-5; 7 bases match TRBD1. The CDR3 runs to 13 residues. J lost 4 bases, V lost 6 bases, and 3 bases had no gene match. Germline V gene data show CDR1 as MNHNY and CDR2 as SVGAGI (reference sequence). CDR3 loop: CASRQQGNQPQHF. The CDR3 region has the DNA TGTGCCAGCAGGCAACAGGGGAATCAGCCCCAGCATTTT.

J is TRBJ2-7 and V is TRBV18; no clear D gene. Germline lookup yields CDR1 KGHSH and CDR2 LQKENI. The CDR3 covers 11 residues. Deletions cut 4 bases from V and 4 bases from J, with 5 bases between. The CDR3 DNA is TGTGCCAGCTCACACGAGTACGAGCAGTACTTC. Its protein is CASSHEYEQYF.

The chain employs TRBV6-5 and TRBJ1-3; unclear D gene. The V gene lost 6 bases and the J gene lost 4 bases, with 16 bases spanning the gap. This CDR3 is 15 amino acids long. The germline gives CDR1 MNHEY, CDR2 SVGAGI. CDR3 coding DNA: TGTGCCAGCAGCTCCGGGATCGGTGGGGGAAACACCATATATTTT. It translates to CASSSGIGGGNTIYF.

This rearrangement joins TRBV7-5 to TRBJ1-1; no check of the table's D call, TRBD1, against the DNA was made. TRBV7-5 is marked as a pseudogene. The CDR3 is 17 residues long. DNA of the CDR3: TGTGCCAGAAGCCGCCGGGACCAGGGGTGGACGAACACTGAAGCTTTCTTT. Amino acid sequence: CARSRRDQGWTNTEAFF.

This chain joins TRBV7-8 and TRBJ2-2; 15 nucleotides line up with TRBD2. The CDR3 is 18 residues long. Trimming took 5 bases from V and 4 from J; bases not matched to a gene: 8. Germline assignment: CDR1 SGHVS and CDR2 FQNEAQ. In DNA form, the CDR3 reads TGTGCCAGCAGCATCGGACTAGCGGGGGGGCCGGCCACCGGGGAGCTGTTTTTT. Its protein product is CASSIGLAGGPATGELFF.

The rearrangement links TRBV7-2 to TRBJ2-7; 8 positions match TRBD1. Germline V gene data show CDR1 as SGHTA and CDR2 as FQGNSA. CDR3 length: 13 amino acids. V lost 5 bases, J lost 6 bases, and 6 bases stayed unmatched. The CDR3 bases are TGTGCCAGCAGCAGAGACAGGGGTTCCGAGCAGTACTTC. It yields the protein CASSRDRGSEQYF.

CDR3 sequence: CASSQDRLAGGPNEQFF. The CDR3 region has the DNA TGCGCCAGCAGCCAAGATAGGCTAGCGGGGGGGCCAAATGAGCAGTTCTTC. This chain links TRBV4-3 with TRBJ2-1; 12 bases fit TRBD2. Trimming cost V 0 bases and J 7 bases; bases outside gene matches: 7. In germline, CDR1 is LGHNA, CDR2 YSLEER. The CDR3 is 17 residues long.

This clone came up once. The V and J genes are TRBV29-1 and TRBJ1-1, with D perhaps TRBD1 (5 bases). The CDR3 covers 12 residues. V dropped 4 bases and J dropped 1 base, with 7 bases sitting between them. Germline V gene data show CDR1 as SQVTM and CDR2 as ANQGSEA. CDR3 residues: CSVGQGNTEAFF. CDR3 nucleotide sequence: TGCAGCGTTGGCCAGGGGAACACTGAAGCTTTCTTT.

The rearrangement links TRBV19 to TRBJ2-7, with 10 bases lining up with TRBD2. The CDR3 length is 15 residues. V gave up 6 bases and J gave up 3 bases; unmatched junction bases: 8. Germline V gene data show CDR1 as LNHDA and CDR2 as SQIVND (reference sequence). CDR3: CASSARVAGGYEQYF. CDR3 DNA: TGTGCCAGTAGCGCGAGGGTAGCGGGGGGCTACGAGCAGTACTTC.

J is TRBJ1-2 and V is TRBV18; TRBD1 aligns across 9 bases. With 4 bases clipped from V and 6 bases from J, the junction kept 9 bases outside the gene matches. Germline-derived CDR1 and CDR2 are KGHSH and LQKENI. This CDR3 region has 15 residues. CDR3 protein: CASSLRTGGDDGYTF. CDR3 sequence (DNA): TGTGCCAGCTCACTTAGAACAGGGGGCGACGATGGCTACACCTTC.

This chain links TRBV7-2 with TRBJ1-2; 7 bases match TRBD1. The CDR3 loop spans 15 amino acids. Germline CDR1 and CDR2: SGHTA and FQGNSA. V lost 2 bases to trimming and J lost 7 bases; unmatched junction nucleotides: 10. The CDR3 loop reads CASSLQGQSLSGYTF. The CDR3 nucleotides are TGTGCCAGCAGCTTACAGGGACAGTCACTATCTGGCTACACCTTC.

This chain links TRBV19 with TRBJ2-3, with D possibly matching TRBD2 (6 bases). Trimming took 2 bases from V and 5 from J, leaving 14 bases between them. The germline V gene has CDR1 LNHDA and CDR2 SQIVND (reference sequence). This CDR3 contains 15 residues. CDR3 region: CASSIWSGTGDTQYF. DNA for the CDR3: TGTGCCAGTAGTATATGGTCCGGGACTGGAGATACGCAGTATTTT. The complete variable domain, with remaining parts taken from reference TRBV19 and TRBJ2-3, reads DGGITQSPKYLFRKEGQNVTLSCEQNLNHDAMYWYRQDPGQGLRLIYYSQIVNDFQKGDIAEGYSVSREKKESFPLTVTSAQKNPTAFYLCASSIWSGTGDTQYFGPGTRLTVL.

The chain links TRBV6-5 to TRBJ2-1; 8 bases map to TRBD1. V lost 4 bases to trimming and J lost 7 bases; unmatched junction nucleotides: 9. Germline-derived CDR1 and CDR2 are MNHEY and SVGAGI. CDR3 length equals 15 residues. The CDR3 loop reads CASSSPDRVLNEQFF. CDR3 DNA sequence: TGTGCCAGCAGTTCCCCGGACAGGGTGCTAAATGAGCAGTTCTTC.

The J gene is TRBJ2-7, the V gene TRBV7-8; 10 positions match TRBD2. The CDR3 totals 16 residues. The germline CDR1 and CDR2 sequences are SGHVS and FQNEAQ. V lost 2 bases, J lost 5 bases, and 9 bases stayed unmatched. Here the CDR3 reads CASSLLLAGVGDEQYF. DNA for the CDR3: TGTGCCAGCAGCTTACTCCTAGCGGGAGTGGGGGACGAGCAGTACTTC.

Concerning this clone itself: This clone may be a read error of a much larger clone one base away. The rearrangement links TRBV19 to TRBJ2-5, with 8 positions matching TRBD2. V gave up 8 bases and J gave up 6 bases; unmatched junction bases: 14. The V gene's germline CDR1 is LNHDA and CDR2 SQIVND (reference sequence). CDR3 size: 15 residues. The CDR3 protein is CASPAGAGGLKTQYF. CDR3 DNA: TGTGCCAGTCCCGCGGGGGCGGGGGGCTTGAAGACCCAGTACTTC.

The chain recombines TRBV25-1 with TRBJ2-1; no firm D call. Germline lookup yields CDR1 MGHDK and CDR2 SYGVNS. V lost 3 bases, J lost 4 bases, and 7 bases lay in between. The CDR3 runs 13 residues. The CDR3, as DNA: TGTGCCAGCAGTGAGCGGTATTACAATGAGCAGTTCTTC. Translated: CASSERYYNEQFF. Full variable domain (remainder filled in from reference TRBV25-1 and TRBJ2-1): EADIYQTPRYLVIGTGKKITLECSQTMGHDKMYWYQQDPGMELHLIHYSYGVNSTEKGDLSSESTVSRIRTEHFPLTLESARPSHTSQYLCASSERYYNEQFFGPGTRLTVL.

In DNA form, the CDR3 reads TGTGCCAGCAGACCCGGGGGACACAATGAGCAGTTCTTC. Amino acid sequence: CASRPGGHNEQFF. The chain recombines TRBV7-9 with TRBJ2-1; maybe TRBD2 (6 bases). CDR1 is SEHNR and CDR2 is FQNEAQ in the germline V gene (reference sequence). Trimming stripped 6 bases from V and 5 bases from J, with 11 bases between. The CDR3 has 13 amino acids. The whole variable domain, remainder taken from reference TRBV7-9 and TRBJ2-1, is DTGVSQNPRHKITKRGQNVTFRCDPISEHNRLYWYRQTLGQGPEFLTYFQNEAQLEKSRLLSDRFSAERPKGSFSTLEIQRTEQGDSAMYLCASRPGGHNEQFFGPGTRLTVL.

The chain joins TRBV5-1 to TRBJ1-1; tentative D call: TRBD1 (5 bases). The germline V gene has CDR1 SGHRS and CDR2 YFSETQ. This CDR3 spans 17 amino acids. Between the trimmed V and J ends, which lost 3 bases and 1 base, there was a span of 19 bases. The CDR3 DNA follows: TGCGCCAGCAGCTCGCCTAGGCGGGGCGCGGCGAACACTGAAGCTTTCTTT. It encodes CASSSPRRGAANTEAFF.

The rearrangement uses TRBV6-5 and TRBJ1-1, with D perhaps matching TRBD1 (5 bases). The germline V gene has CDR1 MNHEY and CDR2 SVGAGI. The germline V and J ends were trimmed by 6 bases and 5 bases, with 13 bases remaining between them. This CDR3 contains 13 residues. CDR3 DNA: TGTGCCAGCAGCGGCCGGGGGGGGACTGAAGCTTTCTTT. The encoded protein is CASSGRGGTEAFF.

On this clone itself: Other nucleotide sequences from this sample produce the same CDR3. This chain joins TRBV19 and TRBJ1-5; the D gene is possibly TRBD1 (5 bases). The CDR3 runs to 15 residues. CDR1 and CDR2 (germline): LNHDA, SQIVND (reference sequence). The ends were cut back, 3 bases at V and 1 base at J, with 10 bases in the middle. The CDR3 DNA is TGTGCCAGTAGTATGGGGGGATTAAGCAATCAGCCCCAGCATTTT. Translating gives CASSMGGLSNQPQHF.

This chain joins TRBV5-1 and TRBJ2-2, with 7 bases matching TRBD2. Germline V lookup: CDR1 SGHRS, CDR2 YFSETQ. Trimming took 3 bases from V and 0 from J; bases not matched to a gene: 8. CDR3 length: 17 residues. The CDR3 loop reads CASSWNSGSPNTGELFF. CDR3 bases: TGCGCCAGCAGCTGGAATAGCGGGTCCCCGAACACCGGGGAGCTGTTTTTT.

The CDR3, as DNA: TGCGCCAGCAGCCAGTCTCGGGGTCAAATCTCTGGAAACACCATATATTTT. This translates into CASSQSRGQISGNTIYF. This chain connects TRBV4-1 to TRBJ1-3, with D unresolved. Trimming cost V 3 bases and J 0 bases, with 15 bases left between them. This CDR3 region has 17 residues. Germline CDR1 and CDR2: MGHRA and YSYEKL.

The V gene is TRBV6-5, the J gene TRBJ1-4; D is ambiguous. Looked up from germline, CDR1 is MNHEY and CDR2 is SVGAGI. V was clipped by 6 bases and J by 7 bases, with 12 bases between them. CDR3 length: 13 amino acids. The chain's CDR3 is CASSVAFGEKLFF. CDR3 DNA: TGTGCCAGCAGCGTCGCCTTCGGTGAAAAACTGTTTTTT.

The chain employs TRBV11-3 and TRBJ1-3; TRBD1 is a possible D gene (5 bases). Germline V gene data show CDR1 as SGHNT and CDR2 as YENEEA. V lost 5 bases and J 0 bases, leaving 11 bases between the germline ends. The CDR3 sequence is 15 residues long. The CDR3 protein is CASSPGGDSGNTIYF. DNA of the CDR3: TGTGCCAGCAGCCCCGGAGGGGACTCTGGAAACACCATATATTTT.